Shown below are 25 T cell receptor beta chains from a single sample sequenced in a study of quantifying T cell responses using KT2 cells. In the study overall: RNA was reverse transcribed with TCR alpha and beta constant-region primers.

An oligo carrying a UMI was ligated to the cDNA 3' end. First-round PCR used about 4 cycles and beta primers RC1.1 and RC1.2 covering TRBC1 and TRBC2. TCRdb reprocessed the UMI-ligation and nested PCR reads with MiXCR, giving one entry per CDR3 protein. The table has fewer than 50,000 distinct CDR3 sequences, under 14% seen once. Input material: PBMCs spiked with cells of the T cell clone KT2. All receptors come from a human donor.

The CDR3 DNA is TGTGCCAGCAGTGGGGGAACAGGTGGATCTGGGGCCAACGTCCTGACTTTC. It specifies CASSGGTGGSGANVLTF. This chain uses TRBV2 with TRBJ2-6; D perhaps matches TRBD1 (5 bases). The germline V gene has CDR1 SNHLY and CDR2 FYNNEI. Trimming removed 4 bases at V and 1 base at J, with 14 bases between. CDR3 length: 17 residues.

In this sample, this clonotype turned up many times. CDR3 DNA: TGCAGTGAGCGGCAGGGGGTAGTAGGTGAGCAGTTCTTC. Amino acids: CSERQGVVGEQFF. The rearrangement joins TRBV20-1 to TRBJ2-1; TRBD1 matches 7 bases. This CDR3 has 13 residues. With V trimmed by 7 bases and J by 9 bases, 12 bases remained unmatched. Germline values: CDR1 DFQATT, CDR2 SNEGSKA (reference sequence).

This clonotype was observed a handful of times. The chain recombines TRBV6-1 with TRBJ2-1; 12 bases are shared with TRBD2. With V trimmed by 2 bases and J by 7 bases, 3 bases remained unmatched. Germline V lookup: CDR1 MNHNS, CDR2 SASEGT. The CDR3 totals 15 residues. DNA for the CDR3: TGTGCCAGCAGTGAAACTAGCGGGGGGTGGAATGAGCAGTTCTTC. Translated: CASSETSGGWNEQFF.

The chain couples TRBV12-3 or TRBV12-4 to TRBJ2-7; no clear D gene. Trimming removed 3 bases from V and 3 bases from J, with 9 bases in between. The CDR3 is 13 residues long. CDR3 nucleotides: TGTGCCAGCAGTTTGCTTCTCGTCTACGAGCAGTACTTC. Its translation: CASSLLLVYEQYF.

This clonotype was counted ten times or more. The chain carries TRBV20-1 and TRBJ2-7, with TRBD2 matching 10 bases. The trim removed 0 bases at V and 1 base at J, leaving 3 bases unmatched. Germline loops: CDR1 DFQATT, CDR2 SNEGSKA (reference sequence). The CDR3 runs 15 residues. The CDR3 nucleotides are TGCAGTGCTAGAGAGGGACTAGCGTTATCCTACGAGCAGTACTTC. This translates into CSAREGLALSYEQYF.

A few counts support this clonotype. The CDR3 loop is CASRPLVGSGAYEQYF. Written as DNA, the CDR3 is TGTGCCAGCAGACCCCTTGTGGGTAGCGGGGCCTACGAGCAGTACTTC. This chain joins TRBV6-5 and TRBJ2-7; 8 positions agree with TRBD2. The junction had 12 bases not matched to a gene; V was cut back by 6 bases and J by 2 bases. This CDR3 has 16 amino acids. The germline V gene has CDR1 MNHEY and CDR2 SVGAGI.

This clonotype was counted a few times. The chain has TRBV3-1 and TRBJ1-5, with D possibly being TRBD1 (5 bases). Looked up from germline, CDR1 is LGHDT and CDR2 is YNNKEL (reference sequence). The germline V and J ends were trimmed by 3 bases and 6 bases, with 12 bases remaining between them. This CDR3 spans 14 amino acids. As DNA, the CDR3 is TGTGCCAGCAGCCACGGAGGGGTCGGTCAGCCCCAGCATTTT. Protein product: CASSHGGVGQPQHF.

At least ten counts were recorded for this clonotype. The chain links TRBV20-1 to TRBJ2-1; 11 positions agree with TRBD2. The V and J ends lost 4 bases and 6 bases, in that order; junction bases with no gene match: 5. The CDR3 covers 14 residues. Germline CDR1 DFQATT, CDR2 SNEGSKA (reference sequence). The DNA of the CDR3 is TGCAGTGCTACTAGCGGGAGGAATCCCAATGAGCAGTTCTTC. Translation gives CSATSGRNPNEQFF.

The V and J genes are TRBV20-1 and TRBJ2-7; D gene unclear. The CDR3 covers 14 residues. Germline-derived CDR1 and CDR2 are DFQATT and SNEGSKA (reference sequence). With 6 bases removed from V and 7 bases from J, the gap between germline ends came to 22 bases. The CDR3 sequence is CSARELGGPLEQYF. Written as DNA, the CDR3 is TGCAGTGCGCGCGAGCTAGGCGGACCCTTAGAGCAGTACTTC.

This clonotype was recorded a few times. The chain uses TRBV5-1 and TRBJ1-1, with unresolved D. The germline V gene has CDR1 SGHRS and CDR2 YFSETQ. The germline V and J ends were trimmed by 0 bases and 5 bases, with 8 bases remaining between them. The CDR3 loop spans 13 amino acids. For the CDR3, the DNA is TGCGCCAGCAGCTTGGCACATGGAACTGAAGCTTTCTTT. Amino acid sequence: CASSLAHGTEAFF.

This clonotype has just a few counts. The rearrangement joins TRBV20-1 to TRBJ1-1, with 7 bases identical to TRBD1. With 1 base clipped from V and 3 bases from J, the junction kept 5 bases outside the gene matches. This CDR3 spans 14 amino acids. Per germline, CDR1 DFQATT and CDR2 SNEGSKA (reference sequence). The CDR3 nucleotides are TGCAGTGCTAGAGTCCCGGGACAGTACACTGAAGCTTTCTTT. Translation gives CSARVPGQYTEAFF.

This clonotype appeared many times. The CDR3 nucleotides read TGCGCCAGCAGTGAGTCGACTAGCGGGAGGTGGGCAGATACGCAGTATTTT. It yields the protein CASSESTSGRWADTQYF. The V gene is TRBV10-2, the J gene TRBJ2-3, with TRBD2 matching 13 bases. Germline V lookup: CDR1 WSHSY, CDR2 SAAADI. V trimming: 0 bases; J trimming: 4 bases; junction bases outside the gene matches: 4. This CDR3 is built from 17 residues.

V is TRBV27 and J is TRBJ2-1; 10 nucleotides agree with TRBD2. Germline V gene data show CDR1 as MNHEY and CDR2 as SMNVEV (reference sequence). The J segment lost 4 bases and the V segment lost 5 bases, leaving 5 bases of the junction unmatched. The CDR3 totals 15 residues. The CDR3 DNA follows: TGTGCCAGCAGTCTAGCGGGAGTAGCTTACAATGAGCAGTTCTTC. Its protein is CASSLAGVAYNEQFF.

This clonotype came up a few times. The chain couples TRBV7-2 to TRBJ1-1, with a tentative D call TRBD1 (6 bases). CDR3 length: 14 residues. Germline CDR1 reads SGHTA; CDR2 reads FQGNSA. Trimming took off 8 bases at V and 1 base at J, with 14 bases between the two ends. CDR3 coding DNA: TGTGCCAGCCGAGCAGGGGTTTCGAACACTGAAGCTTTCTTT. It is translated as CASRAGVSNTEAFF.

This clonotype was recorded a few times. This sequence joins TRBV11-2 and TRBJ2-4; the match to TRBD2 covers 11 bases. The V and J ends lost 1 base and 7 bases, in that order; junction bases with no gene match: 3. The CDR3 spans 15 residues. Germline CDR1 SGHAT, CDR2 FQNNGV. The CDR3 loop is CASSLVAGGLNIQYF. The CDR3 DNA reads TGTGCCAGCAGCTTAGTAGCGGGGGGGCTCAACATTCAGTACTTC.

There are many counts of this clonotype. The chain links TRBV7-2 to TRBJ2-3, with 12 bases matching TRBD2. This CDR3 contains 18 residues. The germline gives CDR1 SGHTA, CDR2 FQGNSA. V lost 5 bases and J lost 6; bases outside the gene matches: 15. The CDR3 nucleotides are TGTGCCAGCAGCCCCCGCGCTAGCGGGAGGGGGGGGAGGGATACGCAGTATTTT. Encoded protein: CASSPRASGRGGRDTQYF.

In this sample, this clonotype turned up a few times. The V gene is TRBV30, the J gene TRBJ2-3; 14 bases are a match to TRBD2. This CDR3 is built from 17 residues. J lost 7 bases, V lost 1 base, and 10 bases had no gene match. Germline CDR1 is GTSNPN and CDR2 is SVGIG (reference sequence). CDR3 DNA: TGTGCCTGGAGTGACGAGACTAGCGGGAGGGCCCTTAATACGCAGTATTTT. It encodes CAWSDETSGRALNTQYF.

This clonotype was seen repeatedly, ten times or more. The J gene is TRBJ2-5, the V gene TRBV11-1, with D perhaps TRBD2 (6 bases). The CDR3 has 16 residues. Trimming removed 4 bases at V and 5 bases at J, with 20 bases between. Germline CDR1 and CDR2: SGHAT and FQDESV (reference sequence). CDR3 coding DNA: TGTGCCAGCAGCTCCGGGAGTTTACAGTCAGGGGAGACCCAGTACTTC. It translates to CASSSGSLQSGETQYF.

The CDR3 nucleotides read TGTGCCAGCAGCCGGGTGGGTGGCACTGAAGCTTTCTTT. It specifies CASSRVGGTEAFF. J is TRBJ1-1 and V is TRBV3-1; unclear D gene. This CDR3 has 13 amino acids. V lost 4 bases, J lost 4 bases, and 10 bases lay in between. Germline CDR1 reads LGHDT; CDR2 reads YNNKEL (reference sequence).

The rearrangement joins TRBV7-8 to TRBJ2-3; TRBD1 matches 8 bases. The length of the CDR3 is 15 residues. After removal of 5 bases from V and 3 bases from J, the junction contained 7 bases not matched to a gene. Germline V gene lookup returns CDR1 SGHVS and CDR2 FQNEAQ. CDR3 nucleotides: TGTGCCAGCAGCCTCGACAGGGGTGGTACAGATACGCAGTATTTT. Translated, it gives CASSLDRGGTDTQYF. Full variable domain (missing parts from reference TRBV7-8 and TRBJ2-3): GAGVSQSPRYKVAKRGQDVALRCDPISGHVSLFWYQQALGQGPEFLTYFQNEAQLDKSGLPSDRFFAERPEGSVSTLKIQRTQQEDSAVYLCASSLDRGGTDTQYFGPGTRLTVL.

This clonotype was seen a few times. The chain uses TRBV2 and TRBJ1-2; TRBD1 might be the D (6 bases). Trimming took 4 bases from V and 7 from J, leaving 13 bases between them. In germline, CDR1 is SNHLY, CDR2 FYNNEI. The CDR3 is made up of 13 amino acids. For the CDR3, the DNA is TGTGCCAGCAGTGCTGCAGGAGGGGGTGGCTACACCTTC. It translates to CASSAAGGGGYTF. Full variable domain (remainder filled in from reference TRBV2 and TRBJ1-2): EPEVTQTPSHQVTQMGQEVILRCVPISNHLYFYWYRQILGQKVEFLVSFYNNEISEKSEIFDDQFSVERPDGSNFTLKIRSTKLEDSAMYFCASSAAGGGGYTFGSGTRLTVV.

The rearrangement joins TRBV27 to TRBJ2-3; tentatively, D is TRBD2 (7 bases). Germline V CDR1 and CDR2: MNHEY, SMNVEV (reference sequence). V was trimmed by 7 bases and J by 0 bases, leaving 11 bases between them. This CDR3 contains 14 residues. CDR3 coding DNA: TGTGCCAGCACGAGGGGGGGGAGCACAGATACGCAGTATTTT. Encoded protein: CASTRGGSTDTQYF.

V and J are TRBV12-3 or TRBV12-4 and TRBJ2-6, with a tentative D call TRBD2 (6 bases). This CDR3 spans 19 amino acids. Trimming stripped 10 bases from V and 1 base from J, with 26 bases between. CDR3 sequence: CATSPGGALSISGANVLTF. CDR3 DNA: TGTGCCACCTCGCCGGGCGGGGCCCTCTCAATTTCTGGGGCCAACGTCCTGACTTTC.

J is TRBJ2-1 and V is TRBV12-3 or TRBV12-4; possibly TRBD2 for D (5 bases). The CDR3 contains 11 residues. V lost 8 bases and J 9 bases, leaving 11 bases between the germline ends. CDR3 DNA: TGTGCCAGCTCCCTCCGGGGTGAGCAGTTCTTC. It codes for CASSLRGEQFF.

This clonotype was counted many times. The CDR3 region has the DNA TGTGCCAGCAGTTCTCGTGGGGGGTCCGGCTACGAGCAGTACTTC. It translates to CASSSRGGSGYEQYF. The chain links TRBV6-2 or TRBV6-3 to TRBJ2-7; a possible D gene is TRBD2 (6 bases). Germline values: CDR1 MNHEY, CDR2 SVGEGT. The CDR3 consists of 15 residues. The germline V and J ends were trimmed by 4 bases and 3 bases, with 16 bases remaining between them.